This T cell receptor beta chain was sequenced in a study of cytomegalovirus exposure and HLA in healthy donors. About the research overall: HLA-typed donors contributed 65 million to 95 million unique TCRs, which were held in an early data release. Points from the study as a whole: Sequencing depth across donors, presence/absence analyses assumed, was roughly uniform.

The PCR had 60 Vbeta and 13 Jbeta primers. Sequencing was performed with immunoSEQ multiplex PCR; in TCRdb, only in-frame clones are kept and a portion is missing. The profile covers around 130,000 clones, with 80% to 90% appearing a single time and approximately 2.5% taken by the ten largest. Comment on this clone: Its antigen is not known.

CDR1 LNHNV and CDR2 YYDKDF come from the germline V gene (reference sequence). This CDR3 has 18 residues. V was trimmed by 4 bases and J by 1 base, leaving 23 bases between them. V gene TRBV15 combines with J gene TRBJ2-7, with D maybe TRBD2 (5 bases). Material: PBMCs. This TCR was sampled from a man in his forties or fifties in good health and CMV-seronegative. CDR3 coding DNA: TGTGCCACCAGCAAGGAGGTACAACCCCCCTTGAGGTCCTACGAGCAGTACTTC. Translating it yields CATSKEVQPPLRSYEQYF.